This TCR beta chain was sequenced in a study of T cell responses to AZD1222 COVID-19 vaccine. General observations from the study: Spike-spanning, vaccine-associated CD4 TCRs were dominant at 160-218 and 743-854. Spike-specific TCR breadth and depth both grew after two AZD1222 doses.

Per germline, CDR1 GTSNPN and CDR2 SVGIG (reference sequence). Trimming pared 2 bases from V and 6 bases from J, leaving 8 bases between. CDR3 length: 12 residues. Comments on this clone: The antigen is not known.

Data came from immunoSEQ multiplex PCR; TCRdb stores just in-frame clones and leaves some out. The profile shows under 140,000 clones, over 85% of them singletons. Analysis merged second doses at about 4 or about 12 weeks. Material: peripheral blood, obtained 28 days after the second AZD1222 dose. The sequence came from an adult who received the AZD1222 COVID-19 vaccine. J is TRBJ1-5 and V is TRBV30; D remains ambiguous. This chain's CDR3 is CAWSLGGQPQHF. CDR3 nucleotides: TGTGCCTGGAGTCTCGGCGGTCAGCCCCAGCATTTT.